This T cell receptor (beta chain) was identified during a study of response to subunit inactivated influenza vaccine. This CDR3 region has 14 residues. Germline V gene data show CDR1 as MNHEY and CDR2 as SVGEGT. V was shortened by 6 bases and J by 1 base, with 12 bases between the two germline ends. Study-wide results and caveats: The authors put forward the suggestion that each seasonal influenza vaccination may bring in only a limited number of new T cells.

Using its own MiXCR run on the RT-PCR reads, TCRdb lists one record per CDR3 protein. The sample holds roughly 650,000 distinct CDR3 sequences, 12% to 15% seen once. The sample holds a few counts of this clonotype. The antigen remains unidentified. The source material was PBMCs from blood, sampled 14 days before vaccination. V and J are TRBV6-2 or TRBV6-3 and TRBJ1-1; tentatively, D is TRBD1 (5 bases). This clonotype was obtained from a man aged 50 to 60 who received an inactivated influenza vaccine. The CDR3 bases are TGTGCCAGCAGAACCGGGACGAAGAACACTGAAGCTTTCTTT. Protein sequence: CASRTGTKNTEAFF.